This T cell receptor (beta chain) emerged from a study of cytomegalovirus exposure and HLA in healthy donors. Study outcomes and limitations: According to a subsequent analysis, TCR clusters from the first cohort were inclined to appear together in the roughly 120 validation repertoires. Cytomegalovirus status, reportedly, was diagnosed with high specificity and sensitivity by the classifier. Among TCR sequences, most were rare, though some public TCRs appeared in many donors. Overall, approximately 150 TCR beta chains were annotated as cytomegalovirus-associated.

This CDR3 has 14 residues. Germline CDR1 GTSNPN, CDR2 SVGIG (reference sequence). Trimming at V came to 6 bases and at J to 4 bases, leaving 7 bases not matched to a gene. The repertoire was sequenced with immunoSEQ multiplex PCR; TCRdb's copy has only in-frame clones and lacks some. Among under 250,000 clones listed, 75% to 90% were seen once. This clone has just one count. Its target is unknown. The clonotype originates from a woman aged 18 to 35 in good health and CMV-seronegative. This chain uses TRBV30 with TRBJ1-5; TRBD1 matches at 9 bases. The sequenced sample consisted of PBMCs. The CDR3 region is CACHMTGGNQPQHF. DNA for the CDR3: TGTGCCTGCCATATGACAGGGGGAAATCAGCCCCAGCATTTT.